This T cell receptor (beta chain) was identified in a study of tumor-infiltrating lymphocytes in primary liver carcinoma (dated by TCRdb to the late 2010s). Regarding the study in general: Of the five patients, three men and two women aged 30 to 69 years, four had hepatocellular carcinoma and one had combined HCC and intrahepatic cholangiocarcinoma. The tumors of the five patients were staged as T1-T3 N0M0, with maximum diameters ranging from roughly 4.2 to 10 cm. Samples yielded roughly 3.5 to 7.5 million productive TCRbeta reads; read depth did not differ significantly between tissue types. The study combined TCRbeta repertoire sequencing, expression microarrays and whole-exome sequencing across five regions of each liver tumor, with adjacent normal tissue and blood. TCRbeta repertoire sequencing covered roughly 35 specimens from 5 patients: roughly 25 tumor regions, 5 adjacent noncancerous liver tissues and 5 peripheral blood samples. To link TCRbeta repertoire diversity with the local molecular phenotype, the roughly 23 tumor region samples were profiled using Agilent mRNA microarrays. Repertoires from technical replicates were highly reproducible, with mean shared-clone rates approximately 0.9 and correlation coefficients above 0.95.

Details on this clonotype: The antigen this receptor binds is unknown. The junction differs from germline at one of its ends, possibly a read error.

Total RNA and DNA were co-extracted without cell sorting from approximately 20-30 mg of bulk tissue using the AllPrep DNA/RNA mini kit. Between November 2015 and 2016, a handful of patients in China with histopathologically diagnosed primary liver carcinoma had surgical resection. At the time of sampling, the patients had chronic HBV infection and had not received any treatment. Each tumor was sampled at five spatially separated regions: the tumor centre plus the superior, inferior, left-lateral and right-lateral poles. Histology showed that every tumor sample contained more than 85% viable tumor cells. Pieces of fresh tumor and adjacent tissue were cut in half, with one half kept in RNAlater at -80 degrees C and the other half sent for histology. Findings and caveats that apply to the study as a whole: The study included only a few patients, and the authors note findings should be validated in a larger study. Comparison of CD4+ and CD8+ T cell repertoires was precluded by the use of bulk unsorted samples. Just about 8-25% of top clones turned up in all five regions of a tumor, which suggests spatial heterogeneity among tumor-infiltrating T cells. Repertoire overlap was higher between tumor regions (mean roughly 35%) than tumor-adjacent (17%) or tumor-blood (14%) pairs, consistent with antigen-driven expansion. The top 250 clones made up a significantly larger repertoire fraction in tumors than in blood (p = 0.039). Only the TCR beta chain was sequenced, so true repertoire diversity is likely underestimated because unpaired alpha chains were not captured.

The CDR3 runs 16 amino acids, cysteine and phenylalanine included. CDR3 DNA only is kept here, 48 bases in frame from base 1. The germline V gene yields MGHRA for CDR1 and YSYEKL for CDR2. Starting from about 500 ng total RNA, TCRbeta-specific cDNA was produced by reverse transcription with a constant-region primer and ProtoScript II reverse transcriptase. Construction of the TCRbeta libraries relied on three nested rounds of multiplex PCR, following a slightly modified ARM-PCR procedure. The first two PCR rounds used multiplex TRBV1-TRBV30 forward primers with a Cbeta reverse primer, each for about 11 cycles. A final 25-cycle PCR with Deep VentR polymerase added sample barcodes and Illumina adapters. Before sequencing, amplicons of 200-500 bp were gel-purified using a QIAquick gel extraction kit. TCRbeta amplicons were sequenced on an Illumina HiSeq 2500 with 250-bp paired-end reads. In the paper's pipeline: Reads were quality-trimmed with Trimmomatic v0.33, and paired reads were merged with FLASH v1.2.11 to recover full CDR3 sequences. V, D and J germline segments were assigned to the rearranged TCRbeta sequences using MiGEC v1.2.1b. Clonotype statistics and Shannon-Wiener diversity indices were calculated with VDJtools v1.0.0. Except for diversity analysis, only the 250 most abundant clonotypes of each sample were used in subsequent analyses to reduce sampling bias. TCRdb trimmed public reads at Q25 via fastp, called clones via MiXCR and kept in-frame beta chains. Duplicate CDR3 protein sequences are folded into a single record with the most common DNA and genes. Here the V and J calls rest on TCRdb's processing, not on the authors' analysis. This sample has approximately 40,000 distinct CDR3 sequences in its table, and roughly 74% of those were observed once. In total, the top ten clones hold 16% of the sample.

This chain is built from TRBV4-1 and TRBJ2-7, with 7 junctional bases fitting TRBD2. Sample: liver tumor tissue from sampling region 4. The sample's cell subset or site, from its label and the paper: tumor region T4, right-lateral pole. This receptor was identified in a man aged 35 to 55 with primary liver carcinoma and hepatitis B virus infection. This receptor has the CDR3 CASNQDQASGYYELYF. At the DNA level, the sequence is TGCGCCAGCAACCAAGATCAAGCTAGCGGATACTACGAGCTGTACTTC.